This entry concerns a single TCR beta chain. With V trimmed by 4 bases and J by 0 bases, 3 bases remained unmatched. The CDR3 is 16 amino acids. CDR1 is SEHNR, CDR2 FQNEAQ, per germline (reference sequence). This sample was taken from a study of cytomegalovirus exposure and HLA in healthy donors. With 60 Vbeta and 13 Jbeta primers, the PCR was carried out. TCRdb keeps only in-frame clones here, not all; method: immunoSEQ multiplex PCR. The data hold some 200,000 clones, with approximately 80% observed a single time. The receptor's source is a girl aged 5-17 years in good health and CMV-seronegative. The rearrangement joins TRBV7-9 to TRBJ2-5; 12 bases map to TRBD1. The sample consisted of PBMCs. The CDR3 protein is CASSWGTGGDQETQYF. DNA of the CDR3: TGTGCCAGCAGCTGGGGGACAGGGGGCGACCAAGAGACCCAGTACTTC.